The clone carrying this T cell receptor (beta chain) was detected ten times or more. The sample belongs to a study of T cell repertoires in cytomegalovirus infection. Study summary: Public signatures in TCR beta pointed to CMV infection and matching HLA type.

V was pared by 5 bases and J by 3 bases, with 10 bases between. The CDR3 covers 13 residues. Per the germline V gene, CDR1 is SGHVS and CDR2 is FNYEAQ. MiXCR, applied by TCRdb to the reads, yields one record per CDR3 protein. The sample includes a few hundred thousand distinct CDR3 sequences, 17% of them seen just once. The chain links TRBV7-6 to TRBJ1-1; D gene ambiguous. The TCR comes from a human donor in good health (CMV status not recorded). Some clones in this sample may be carry-over from other donors' samples. The material sequenced was CD8+ T cells from PBMCs. CDR3 nucleotides: TGTGCCAGCAGCCCAGGACTGTACACTGAAGCTTTCTTT. Encoded protein: CASSPGLYTEAFF.